Following are 3 T cell receptor beta chains from one sample sequenced in a study of T-cell memory formation after mild COVID-19. Via MiXCR, TCRdb re-called the 5' RACE reads, giving one row per CDR3 protein. Among about 350,000 distinct CDR3 sequences listed, around 27% were seen once. Sequencing was done on a sample of PBMCs or a T cell subset sorted from them (not recorded which). The receptors come from an adult woman who had mild COVID-19 (a few samples of this study predate the infection). Cell type and time point are not known.

V and J are TRBV15 and TRBJ2-2, with 9 bases aligning to TRBD1. In germline, CDR1 is LNHNV, CDR2 YYDKDF (reference sequence). Trimming cost V 4 bases and J 3 bases; bases outside gene matches: 6. CDR3 length equals 16 residues. CDR3 sequence reads: CATSIRWTGDTGELFF. The CDR3, as DNA: TGTGCCACCAGCATTCGGTGGACAGGGGACACCGGGGAGCTGTTTTTT.

This clonotype showed up just a few times. The J gene is TRBJ2-7, the V gene TRBV29-1; TRBD1 might be the D (5 bases). The CDR3 runs to 14 residues. Deletions cut 2 bases from V and 3 bases from J, with 14 bases between. In germline, CDR1 is SQVTM, CDR2 ANQGSEA. Here the CDR3 DNA reads TGCAGCGTTGAACAGGCGACAGTGGACTACGAGCAGTACTTC. Encoded protein: CSVEQATVDYEQYF.

This clonotype was picked up a small number of times. The gene calls are TRBV7-9 and TRBJ2-3; D unresolved. V gave up 7 bases and J gave up 1 base, with 9 bases separating them. The germline CDR1 and CDR2 sequences are SEHNR and FQNEAQ (reference sequence). The CDR3 loop spans 13 amino acids. The DNA of the CDR3 is TGTGCCAGCACCGATTGGGGCACAGATACGCAGTATTTT. It is translated as CASTDWGTDTQYF.